These 32 T cell receptor beta chains were sequenced from one sample in a study. TCRdb reprocessed the 5' RACE reads via MiXCR and lists one record per CDR3 protein. The sample lists nearly 55,000 distinct CDR3 sequences, around 26% occurring once. The specimen sequenced was tumor-infiltrating naive CD4+ T cells sorted from the breast tumor. Subset noted: naive CD4+ T cells, CD4+CD45RA+CD25-. These receptors came from a female donor with breast cancer.

The table lists this clonotype with a few counts. The chain has TRBV7-8 and TRBJ1-1, with D possibly TRBD1 on 6 matching bases. The CDR3 totals 13 residues. Looked up from germline, CDR1 is SGHVS and CDR2 is FQNEAQ. V gave up 5 bases and J gave up 6 bases, with 13 bases separating them. CDR3 in DNA: TGTGCCAGCAGCCTCTGGGGGCAGTCTGAAGCTTTCTTT. This codes for CASSLWGQSEAFF.

As for this clonotype: Relative to the germline gene, one junction end is altered; a read error may explain this. This chain joins TRBV4-2 and TRBJ1-1; a possible D gene is TRBD1 (5 bases). This CDR3 has 15 residues. Per germline, CDR1 LGHNA and CDR2 YNFKEQ. The CDR3, as DNA: TGCGCCAGCAGCCAGCTGGGCAGGGTGAAAACTGAAGCTTTCTTT. It specifies CASSQLGRVKTEAFF.

This clonotype occurred once. J is TRBJ1-1 and V is TRBV20-1; D is ambiguous. The V end lost 5 bases, the J end lost 0 bases, and 10 bases lay between the germline ends. This CDR3 region has 13 residues. Looked up from germline, CDR1 is DFQATT and CDR2 is SNEGSKA (reference sequence). CDR3 residues: CSAGSPMNTEAFF. CDR3 sequence (DNA): TGCAGTGCTGGTTCACCCATGAACACTGAAGCTTTCTTT.

The genes are TRBV6-1 and TRBJ2-2; unclear D gene. The germline CDR1 and CDR2 sequences are MNHNS and SASEGT. The CDR3 extends over 12 amino acids. V lost 6 bases to trimming and J lost 8 bases, with 10 bases between them. The CDR3: CASRPPLGELFF. The CDR3, as DNA: TGTGCCAGCAGGCCTCCTTTGGGGGAGCTGTTTTTT.

Points on this clonotype: An end of the junction differs from the germline gene, which may be a read error. The chain is built from TRBV6-2 or TRBV6-3 and TRBJ2-7; 8 bases map to TRBD1. There are 14 residues in the CDR3. The germline V gene encodes CDR1 MNHEY and CDR2 SVGEGT. The CDR3, as DNA: TGTACCAGCAGCTACAGGGGGAAAGCCTACGAGCAGTACTTC. The encoded protein is CTSSYRGKAYEQYF.

This clonotype was seen a handful of times. The rearrangement uses TRBV3-1 and TRBJ2-6; D remains ambiguous. This CDR3 comprises 16 residues. V was shortened by 0 bases and J by 2 bases, with 8 bases between the two germline ends. Germline CDR1 LGHDT, CDR2 YNNKEL (reference sequence). The CDR3 coding sequence is TGTGCCAGCAGCCAAGACGTAAGCCCTGGGGCCAACGTCCTGACTTTC. Its protein is CASSQDVSPGANVLTF.

Concerning this clonotype: Since a much larger clone is just one base distant, this may be a read error. J is TRBJ2-7 and V is TRBV7-8; D might be TRBD2 (6 bases). CDR1 SGHVS and CDR2 FQNEAQ come from the germline V gene. The CDR3 runs 13 residues. For the CDR3, the DNA is TGTGCCAGCAGCTTAGAGCCCGGGGGTGAGCAGCACTTC. This sequence encodes CASSLEPGGEQHF.

J is TRBJ2-2 and V is TRBV7-9; 10 nucleotides match TRBD2. This CDR3 has 17 residues. Germline CDR1 SEHNR, CDR2 FQNEAQ (reference sequence). The junction had 11 bases not matched to a gene; V was cut back by 5 bases and J by 5 bases. The CDR3: CASSTRGIAGGTGELFF. The CDR3 region has the DNA TGTGCCAGCAGCACCCGAGGCATAGCGGGAGGTACCGGGGAGCTGTTTTTT.

In regard to this clonotype: One end of the junction fails to match germline, which may point to a read error. The rearrangement uses TRBV19 and TRBJ1-4; 7 positions match TRBD1. CDR1 and CDR2 (germline): LNHDA, SQIVND (reference sequence). This CDR3 has 16 amino acids. The CDR3 region is CAISMSWDSLNEKLFF. The CDR3 coding sequence is TGTGCCATTAGTATGAGTTGGGACAGTCTTAATGAAAAACTGTTTTTT.

At least ten counts were recorded for this clonotype. This chain uses TRBV9 with TRBJ2-1; the D gene is possibly TRBD1 (7 bases). V was pared by 4 bases and J by 5 bases, with 16 bases between. Germline V gene data show CDR1 as SGDLS and CDR2 as YYNGEE. This CDR3 region has 15 residues. Written as DNA, the CDR3 is TGTGCCAGCAGCCCCCGACAGGGCGGGAACAATGAGCAGTTCTTC. Translation gives CASSPRQGGNNEQFF.

The V call is TRBV28, the J call TRBJ1-2, with D maybe TRBD1 (6 bases). Deletions cut 6 bases from V and 4 bases from J, with 21 bases between. The CDR3 runs to 16 residues. Germline values: CDR1 MDHEN, CDR2 SYDVKM. The DNA for the CDR3 is TGTGCCAGCAGGTTGACAGGAGGACCTGAAAGCTATGGCTACACCTTC. Amino acids: CASRLTGGPESYGYTF.

This chain connects TRBV7-9 to TRBJ2-3, with D possibly TRBD1 on 5 matching bases. Trimming took 6 bases from V and 0 from J, leaving 16 bases between them. The V gene's germline CDR1 is SEHNR and CDR2 FQNEAQ (reference sequence). This CDR3 has 16 residues. The CDR3 nucleotides are TGTGCCAGCAGTCCTACAGGAATTCCTAGCACAGATACGCAGTATTTT. Translating it yields CASSPTGIPSTDTQYF.

This clonotype was counted at least ten times. The CDR3 sequence: CASSIRAGPLHF. Written as DNA, the CDR3 is TGTGCCAGCAGTATCAGGGCAGGACCCCTCCACTTT. V is TRBV6-5 and J is TRBJ1-6; a weak D match, TRBD1 (5 bases). CDR1 and CDR2 from the germline V gene are MNHEY and SVGAGI. V was clipped by 5 bases and J by 12 bases, with 11 bases between them. The CDR3 loop spans 12 amino acids.

A few counts support this clonotype. V is TRBV7-2 and J is TRBJ2-7; D may match TRBD1 or TRBD2 (6 bases each). Germline CDR1 SGHTA, CDR2 FQGNSA. The V gene lost 10 bases and the J gene lost 2 bases, with 9 bases spanning the gap. The CDR3 has 11 amino acids. The CDR3 region is CATGAAYEQYF. CDR3 nucleotide sequence: TGTGCCACGGGGGCGGCCTACGAGCAGTACTTC.

The chain joins TRBV5-1 to TRBJ2-7; D call uncertain. Trimming pared 0 bases from V and 2 bases from J, leaving 9 bases between. The CDR3 contains 14 residues. Germline-derived CDR1 and CDR2 are SGHRS and YFSETQ. The CDR3 DNA follows: TGCGCCAGCAGCTTGGCGGGCCTGGCCTACGAGCAGTACTTC. Translating gives CASSLAGLAYEQYF.

The V call is TRBV7-8, the J call TRBJ2-3; D is perhaps TRBD1 or TRBD2 (5 bases each). Germline values: CDR1 SGHVS, CDR2 FQNEAQ. The CDR3 has 13 amino acids. Trimming took 6 bases from V and 2 from J, leaving 9 bases between them. The CDR3 is CASSTGTTDTQYF. In DNA, the CDR3 is TGTGCCAGCAGTACCGGGACCACAGATACGCAGTATTTT.

This clonotype has just a few counts. The V and J genes are TRBV4-3 and TRBJ2-4, with 7 nucleotides matching TRBD1. The CDR3 is made up of 16 amino acids. Trimming at V came to 4 bases and at J to 0 bases, leaving 6 bases not matched to a gene. Per the germline V gene, CDR1 is LGHNA and CDR2 is YSLEER. In DNA, the CDR3 is TGCGCCAGCAGCCCAGGAACAGGGGCAGCCAAAAACATTCAGTACTTC. Translated, it gives CASSPGTGAAKNIQYF.

To note about this clonotype: A much bigger clone sits one base away, suggesting this may be a read error. The chain uses TRBV12-3 or TRBV12-4 and TRBJ2-7, with D possibly matching TRBD2 (5 bases). The CDR3 runs to 11 residues. Deletions cut 6 bases from V and 11 bases from J, with 14 bases between. CDR3 nucleotide sequence: TGTGCCAGCAGCTCAGGACCAGCGGAGTACTTC. Amino acids: CASSSGPAEYF.

The chain has TRBV6-1 and TRBJ2-7, with D perhaps TRBD2 (6 bases). The CDR3 is 15 amino acids. V was shortened by 6 bases and J by 0 bases, with 15 bases between the two germline ends. CDR1 is MNHNS, CDR2 SASEGT, per germline. CDR3 sequence (DNA): TGTGCCAGCAGCAACCTAGCGCCGACCTCCTACGAGCAGTACTTC. Its protein is CASSNLAPTSYEQYF.

This clonotype was found a few times. The chain joins TRBV5-5 to TRBJ2-1; 7 nucleotides agree with TRBD2. V gave up 2 bases and J gave up 7 bases; unmatched junction bases: 12. From germline, CDR1 is SGHKS and CDR2 YYEKEE (reference sequence). The CDR3 has 16 amino acids. The CDR3 sequence: CASSFSFGGSKNEQFF. The DNA of the CDR3 is TGTGCCAGCAGCTTTTCCTTTGGCGGGAGTAAGAATGAGCAGTTCTTC.

The genes are TRBV10-3 and TRBJ1-1; possibly TRBD1 for D (5 bases). In germline, CDR1 is ENHRY, CDR2 SYGVKD. The V end was cut by 6 bases, the J end by 1 base, with 9 bases between. The CDR3 is 13 residues long. The CDR3 DNA is TGTGCCATCAGGGACATTCCGAACACTGAAGCTTTCTTT. Translated: CAIRDIPNTEAFF.

As regards this clonotype: A junction boundary mismatches the germline segment, possibly from a read error. The gene calls are TRBV5-1 and TRBJ2-3; D perhaps matches TRBD2 (5 bases). CDR1 and CDR2 (germline): SGHRS, YFSETQ. The CDR3 runs to 15 residues. The CDR3 DNA reads TGCGCCAGCAGCTCCCCTAGCAGAGACACAGATACGCAGTACTTT. This translates into CASSSPSRDTDTQYF.

This clonotype was detected many times. The J gene is TRBJ1-1, the V gene TRBV20-1, with TRBD1 identical over 8 bases. The CDR3 sequence is 13 residues long. V lost 6 bases, J lost 10 bases, and 13 bases stayed unmatched. From germline, CDR1 is DFQATT and CDR2 SNEGSKA (reference sequence). The CDR3 DNA sequence: TGCAGTGCCAACAGACAGGGGATGGTTGGAGCTTTCTTT. Protein: CSANRQGMVGAFF.

Many counts were recorded for this clonotype. The chain carries TRBV28 and TRBJ1-5; tentatively, D is TRBD1 (6 bases). V shed 6 bases and J shed 2 bases, with 14 bases lying between them. The CDR3 is 15 residues long. Per germline, CDR1 MDHEN and CDR2 SYDVKM. The CDR3: CASRPTGSGNQPQHF. The DNA for the CDR3 is TGTGCCAGCAGACCCACAGGGAGTGGCAATCAGCCCCAGCATTTT. Based on the CDR3 plus reference TRBV28 and TRBJ1-5, the full variable domain is DVKVTQSSRYLVKRTGEKVFLECVQDMDHENMFWYRQDPGLGLRLIYFSYDVKMKEKGDIPEGYSVSREKKERFSLILESASTNQTSMYLCASRPTGSGNQPQHFGDGTRLSIL.

This chain uses TRBV24-1 with TRBJ1-1, with D uncertain. V was cut by 4 bases and J by 11 bases, with 13 bases left in between. Germline V gene sequence: CDR1 KGHDR, CDR2 SFDVKD. This CDR3 has 12 amino acids. Written as DNA, the CDR3 is TGTGCCACCAGTGACCCCAGCCTCGGGGCTTTCTTT. It codes for CATSDPSLGAFF.

Comments on this clonotype: Its ends do not fully match the called genes, so a read error is possible. The chain employs TRBV12-3 or TRBV12-4 and TRBJ1-6; D gene unclear. This CDR3 has 13 residues. The CDR3 is CASSLVGNSPPHF. The DNA for the CDR3 is TGTGCCAGCAGTTTAGTGGGGAATTCACCCCCCCACTTT.

This clonotype was found a few times. This chain uses TRBV4-2 with TRBJ2-1; 8 nucleotides align to TRBD2. Germline V gives CDR1 LGHNA, CDR2 YNFKEQ. V shed 0 bases and J 9 bases; nucleotides not matched to a gene: 10. The CDR3 contains 16 residues. The CDR3 loop reads CASSQDRAGAAGEQFF. The DNA for the CDR3 is TGTGCCAGCAGCCAAGATAGAGCGGGGGCCGCCGGTGAGCAGTTCTTC.

Worth noting for this clonotype: This could be a read error, since a much larger clone is one nucleotide away. This likely comes from a read error, as the CDR3 has no conserved phenylalanine or tryptophan at its end. The chain combines TRBV5-1 with TRBJ2-7; TRBD2 is a possible D gene (5 bases). The ends were cut back, 0 bases at V and 0 bases at J, with 10 bases in the middle. Looked up from germline, CDR1 is SGHRS and CDR2 is YFSETQ. This CDR3 spans 15 amino acids. The DNA for the CDR3 is TGCGCCAGCAGCTTGGATGAGCGGAGCTCCTACGAGCAGTACTGC. It is translated as CASSLDERSSYEQYC.

This clonotype was observed a handful of times. This chain uses TRBV6-5 with TRBJ2-4; D is tentatively TRBD1 or TRBD2 (7 bases each). This CDR3 comprises 13 residues. Germline CDR1 MNHEY, CDR2 SVGAGI. V was pared by 6 bases and J by 6 bases, with 12 bases between. CDR3 DNA sequence: TGTGCCAGCAGGGGAGGGGACAGAAACATTCAGTACTTC. Amino acids: CASRGGDRNIQYF.

J is TRBJ1-2 and V is TRBV6-1, with D unresolved. Germline V gives CDR1 MNHNS, CDR2 SASEGT. The CDR3 has 16 amino acids. Trimming took 5 bases from V and 1 from J, leaving 17 bases between them. CDR3 nucleotides: TGTGCCAGCAGTCTCCGCCTAGAGGGCAGTAACTATGGCTACACCTTC. Encoded protein: CASSLRLEGSNYGYTF.

J is TRBJ2-5 and V is TRBV7-3, with TRBD1 matching 8 bases. The CDR3 spans 13 residues. Unmatched junction bases numbered 4, after V lost 5 bases and J lost 5 bases. Germline CDR1 is SGHTA and CDR2 is FQGTGA. The CDR3 sequence: CASSPRTGETQYF. In DNA form, the CDR3 reads TGTGCCAGCAGCCCAAGGACAGGGGAGACCCAGTACTTC. Full variable domain (outside the CDR3, taken from reference TRBV7-3 and TRBJ2-5): GAGVSQTPSNKVTEKGKYVELRCDPISGHTALYWYRQSLGQGPEFLIYFQGTGAADDSGLPNDRFFAVRPEGSVSTLKIQRTERGDSAVYLCASSPRTGETQYFGPGTRLLVL.

In its sample, this clonotype was seen many times. The chain uses TRBV12-3 or TRBV12-4 and TRBJ1-1; D may be TRBD1 (5 bases). CDR3 length equals 14 residues. V was pared by 5 bases and J by 2 bases, with 12 bases between. CDR3: CASSPHDSNTEAFF. The CDR3 DNA reads TGTGCCAGCAGTCCGCATGACAGCAACACTGAAGCTTTCTTT.